This TCR beta chain was captured in a study of blood T cell repertoires in COVID-19. Across the study: Sources were T cells, B-cell-depleted T cells, or PBMCs; the material itself was cDNA or gDNA.

Germline V gene data show CDR1 as MDHEN and CDR2 as SYDVKM. The J segment lost 3 bases and the V segment lost 7 bases, leaving 6 bases of the junction unmatched. The CDR3 extends over 14 amino acids. Original handling: Estimated nucleated cell counts came from reference gene primer amplification. Some clones are missing from TCRdb's copy, which holds only in-frame ones; the method was immunoSEQ multiplex PCR. The DNA gave D and trimming, while V, J and clone size come from that table. Seen here are some 100,000 clones, over 80% observed once, and the top ten hold about 18%. The sample was peripheral blood. The sequence came from a woman aged 55-75 years with acute or convalescent COVID-19. The chain joins TRBV28 to TRBJ2-7, with 10 bases matching TRBD1. CDR3 region: CASTPGQGFYEQYF. DNA of the CDR3: TGTGCCAGCACCCCGGGACAGGGGTTCTACGAGCAGTACTTC.